A selection of T cell receptor beta chains follows, all from one sample in a study of T cells after yellow fever vaccination. TCRdb re-called the 5' RACE reads through MiXCR, storing one row per CDR3 protein. This table has about 400,000 distinct CDR3 sequences, around a tenth appearing once. The sample here was PBMCs, taken on the day of the first yellow fever vaccination. All receptors derive from a man between 18 and 35 years old who received the YFV17D yellow fever vaccine. The CDR3 runs from the conserved cysteine through the conserved F or W. The order of the fields is D gene, J gene, clone size, V gene, CDR3 protein, CDR3 DNA. The D gene is left open where the match is weak. The size entry is marked missing in some rows and otherwise reads once, few, many or a size class.

-,TRBJ2-3,-,TRBV20-1,CSARDSSGADTQYF,TGCAGTGCGCGGGACAGTAGCGGGGCCGATACGCAGTATTTT
-,TRBJ1-5,-,TRBV18,CASSLGTYNQPQHF,TGTGCCAGCTCACTCGGGACGTACAATCAGCCCCAGCATTTT
TRBD1,TRBJ1-6,-,TRBV5-1,CASSTQPGQDSYNSPLHF,TGCGCCAGCAGCACCCAACCGGGACAGGACTCCTATAATTCACCCCTCCACTTT
TRBD1,TRBJ2-1,few,TRBV5-1,CASSLRQGELDEQFF,TGCGCCAGCAGCCTTCGACAGGGGGAACTTGATGAGCAGTTCTTC
-,TRBJ1-4,-,TRBV9,CASSVDTGTNEKLFF,TGTGCCAGCAGCGTAGACACAGGGACTAATGAAAAACTGTTTTTT
-,TRBJ1-1,few,TRBV5-1,CASSLETWGTEAFF,TGCGCCAGCAGCTTGGAAACATGGGGGACTGAAGCTTTCTTT
-,TRBJ2-4,-,TRBV18,CASSTSTSTPIQYF,TGTGCCAGCTCCACATCAACCTCGACCCCCATTCAGTACTTC
TRBD1,TRBJ2-7,few,TRBV24-1,CATSDFDLRDRGFYEQYF,TGTGCCACCAGTGATTTTGACCTTCGGGACAGGGGGTTCTACGAGCAGTACTTC
-,TRBJ1-5,few,TRBV24-1,CATSDPTEYGDQPQHF,TGTGCCACCAGTGATCCGACCGAATACGGGGATCAGCCCCAGCATTTT
TRBD1,TRBJ2-1,few,TRBV5-1,CASSRGQGYNEQFF,TGCGCCAGCAGCAGGGGACAGGGCTACAATGAGCAGTTCTTC
TRBD1,TRBJ2-6,-,TRBV29-1,CSVTGAGANVLTF,TGCAGCGTCACAGGGGCTGGGGCCAACGTCCTGACTTTC
-,TRBJ2-3,few,TRBV5-1,CASSLEGRGPDTQYF,TGCGCCAGCAGCTTGGAGGGGCGGGGACCAGATACGCAGTATTTT
-,TRBJ2-5,-,TRBV7-2,CASSLVWGQETQYF,TGTGCCAGCAGCTTAGTCTGGGGGCAAGAGACCCAGTACTTC
TRBD1,TRBJ1-5,few,TRBV10-3,CAISGTGQDNQPQHF,TGTGCCATCAGTGGGACGGGACAGGATAATCAGCCCCAGCATTTT
-,TRBJ2-1,-,TRBV5-1,CASSSGAGDYNEQFF,TGCGCCAGCAGCTCGGGGGCAGGGGACTACAATGAGCAGTTCTTC
-,TRBJ2-3,-,TRBV4-2,CASSQGTHTDTQYF,TGTGCCAGCAGCCAAGGGACGCACACAGATACGCAGTATTTT
-,TRBJ2-3,few,TRBV5-1,CASSSGERSTDTQYF,TGCGCCAGCAGCTCGGGGGAACGTAGCACAGATACGCAGTATTTT
-,TRBJ2-4,-,TRBV10-3,CAVKSAKNIQYF,TGTGCCGTGAAGAGTGCCAAAAACATTCAGTACTTC
-,TRBJ2-3,-,TRBV7-8,CASSLLVPQIPDTQYF,TGTGCCAGCAGCTTATTGGTCCCCCAAATACCCGATACGCAGTATTTT
TRBD2,TRBJ2-3,few,TRBV6-1,CASRPSGVSTDTQYF,TGTGCCAGCAGGCCTAGCGGGGTCAGCACAGATACGCAGTATTTT
-,TRBJ2-5,-,TRBV7-6,CASFVRPWGSAQETQYF,TGTGCCAGCTTTGTTAGGCCTTGGGGGTCAGCCCAAGAGACCCAGTACTTC
-,TRBJ1-4,-,TRBV18,CASSQGINEKLFF,TGTGCCAGCTCACAGGGGATCAATGAAAAACTGTTTTTT
TRBD1,TRBJ1-2,-,TRBV3-1,CASSRKLQGTRFGYTF,TGTGCCAGCAGCCGGAAGTTACAGGGGACGCGGTTTGGCTACACCTTC
TRBD2,TRBJ2-1,few,TRBV20-1,CSASEWGGYNEQFF,TGCAGTGCTAGTGAGTGGGGGGGCTACAATGAGCAGTTCTTC
-,TRBJ2-2,once,TRBV6-1,CASSRNQGTGELFF,TGTGCCAGCAGTCGAAACCAGGGGACCGGGGAGCTGTTTTTT
TRBD1,TRBJ1-5,few,TRBV18,CASSPGTEDQPQHF,TGTGCCAGCTCTCCCGGGACAGAGGATCAGCCCCAGCATTTT
-,TRBJ2-5,few,TRBV5-5,CASSLMPAQETQYF,TGTGCCAGCAGCTTGATGCCAGCCCAAGAGACCCAGTACTTC
TRBD1,TRBJ2-2,-,TRBV4-3,CASSHADRENTGELFF,TGCGCCAGCAGCCACGCGGACAGGGAAAACACCGGGGAGCTGTTTTTT
-,TRBJ2-2,few,TRBV4-1,CASSKQPRYPPQLRPSNTGELFF,TGCGCCAGCAGCAAGCAGCCAAGATATCCCCCGCAACTTCGGCCATCCAACACCGGGGAGCTGTTTTTT
-,TRBJ1-6,many,TRBV15,CATSRDLGLGSPLHF,TGTGCCACCAGCAGAGATCTCGGGCTGGGTTCACCCCTCCACTTT
TRBD1,TRBJ1-2,few,TRBV20-1,CSAGYRGRRFGYTF,TGCAGTGCTGGGTACAGGGGGCGGAGGTTTGGCTACACCTTC
-,TRBJ2-7,-,TRBV18,CASSPFLQGSSYEQYF,TGTGCCAGCTCACCCTTTCTACAGGGATCCTCCTACGAGCAGTACTTC
-,TRBJ2-2,many,TRBV6-5,CASSYGQGGTGELFF,TGTGCCAGCAGTTACGGCCAGGGGGGCACCGGGGAGCTGTTTTTT